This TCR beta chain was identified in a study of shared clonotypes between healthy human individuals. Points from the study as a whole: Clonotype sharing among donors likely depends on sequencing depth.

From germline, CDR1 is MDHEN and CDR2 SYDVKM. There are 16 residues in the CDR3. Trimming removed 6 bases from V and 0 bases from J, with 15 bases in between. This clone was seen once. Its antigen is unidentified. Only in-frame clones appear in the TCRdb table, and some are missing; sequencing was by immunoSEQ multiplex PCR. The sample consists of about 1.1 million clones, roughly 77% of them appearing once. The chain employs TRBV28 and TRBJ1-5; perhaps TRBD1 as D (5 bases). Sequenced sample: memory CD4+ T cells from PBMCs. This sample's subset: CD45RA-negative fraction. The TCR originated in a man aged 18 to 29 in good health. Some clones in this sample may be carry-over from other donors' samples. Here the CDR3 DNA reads TGTGCCAGCAGGGTAACGGGCGGGGGTAGCAATCAGCCCCAGCATTTT. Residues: CASRVTGGGSNQPQHF.